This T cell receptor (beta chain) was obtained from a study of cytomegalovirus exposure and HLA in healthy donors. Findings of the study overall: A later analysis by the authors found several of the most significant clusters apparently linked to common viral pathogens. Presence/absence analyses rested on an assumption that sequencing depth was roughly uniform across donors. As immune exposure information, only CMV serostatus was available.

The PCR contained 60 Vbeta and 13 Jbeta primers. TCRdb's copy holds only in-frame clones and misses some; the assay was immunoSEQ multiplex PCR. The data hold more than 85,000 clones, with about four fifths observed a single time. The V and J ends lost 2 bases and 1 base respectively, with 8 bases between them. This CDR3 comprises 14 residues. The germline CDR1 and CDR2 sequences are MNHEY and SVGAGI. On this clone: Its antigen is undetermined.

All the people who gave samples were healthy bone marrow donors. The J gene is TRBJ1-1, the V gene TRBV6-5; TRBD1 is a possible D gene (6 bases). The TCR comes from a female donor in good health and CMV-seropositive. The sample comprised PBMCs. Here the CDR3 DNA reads TGTGCCAGCAGTTACGACAGGAAGAACACTGAAGCTTTCTTT. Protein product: CASSYDRKNTEAFF.